What follows is one TCR beta chain and its context. The source of the sample is a study of blood T cell repertoires in COVID-19. Across the whole study: Sample material is recorded as cDNA or gDNA derived from T cells, B-cell-depleted T cells, or PBMCs.

As handled by the study authors: Reference gene primer amplification in the assay estimated nucleated cell counts. Assay: immunoSEQ multiplex PCR; the TCRdb copy retains only in-frame clones and omits some. The D gene and trimming were derived from the DNA, and the V and J assignments and clone size from that table. The sample yields under 300,000 clones, around 82% seen once. Germline trimming cut 3 bases from V and 2 bases from J; bases unmatched to any gene: 3. The CDR3 consists of 14 residues. The V gene's germline CDR1 is KGHSH and CDR2 LQKENI. Specimen: peripheral blood. V gene TRBV18 combines with J gene TRBJ1-1; TRBD1 matches 7 bases. This TCR came from a woman older than 75 with active or convalescent COVID-19. The CDR3 bases are TGTGCCAGCTCACCCACAGGGGCCAACACTGAAGCTTTCTTT. This translates into CASSPTGANTEAFF.